One and the same sample provided the 28 T cell receptor beta chains below, sequenced in a study of blood T cell repertoires in COVID-19. Assay used: immunoSEQ multiplex PCR; TCRdb lists only in-frame clones, some missing. In the table there are more than 300,000 clones, around 86% of which are singletons. Sample: peripheral blood. The receptors stem from a woman in her forties or fifties with acute or convalescent COVID-19.

V usage is TRBV7-2 and J usage is TRBJ1-1, with TRBD1 matching 10 bases. The CDR3 consists of 15 residues. V shed 2 bases, J shed 4 bases, and the junction held 4 bases outside the gene matches. Per the germline V gene, CDR1 is SGHTA and CDR2 is FQGNSA. CDR3 in DNA: TGTGCCAGCAGCTTAAAAAGGACAGGGGGCACTGAAGCTTTCTTT. This encodes CASSLKRTGGTEAFF.

The chain couples TRBV6-5 to TRBJ1-4; perhaps TRBD1 as D (6 bases). Germline V gene data show CDR1 as MNHEY and CDR2 as SVGAGI. Trimming took off 10 bases at V and 5 bases at J, with 14 bases between the two ends. The CDR3 covers 13 residues. The CDR3 reads CAIYRDNNEKLFF. CDR3 nucleotide sequence: TGTGCCATCTACAGGGATAACAATGAAAAACTGTTTTTT.

CDR3 nucleotides: TGCGCCAGCAGCGACCTCGGGACAGGGAACACTGAAGCTTTCTTT. The encoded protein is CASSDLGTGNTEAFF. The chain joins TRBV5-1 to TRBJ1-1; 8 nucleotides match TRBD1. Germline lookup yields CDR1 SGHRS and CDR2 YFSETQ. This CDR3 region has 15 residues. J was trimmed by 1 base and V by 4 bases; bases with no gene match: 6.

This clone appeared a single time. J is TRBJ1-4 and V is TRBV2, with 8 bases identical to TRBD1. The CDR3 covers 14 residues. From germline, CDR1 is SNHLY and CDR2 FYNNEI. Losses at the gene ends were 6 bases for V and 8 bases for J; bases not matched to a gene: 8. CDR3 coding DNA: TGTGCCAGCAGGAGGACAGGGAACGAAGAAAAACTGTTTTTT. It codes for CASRRTGNEEKLFF.

The rearrangement links TRBV5-4 to TRBJ2-7, with unresolved D. Germline-derived CDR1 and CDR2 are SGHNT and YYREEE (reference sequence). The CDR3 is made up of 13 amino acids. V lost 0 bases to trimming and J lost 7 bases, with 11 bases between them. The CDR3 is CASSLVPTTEQYF. As DNA, the CDR3 is TGTGCCAGCAGCTTGGTCCCCACTACTGAGCAGTACTTC.

V and J are TRBV6-5 and TRBJ1-4, with TRBD1 as a possible D gene (5 bases). The V gene lost 8 bases and the J gene lost 3 bases, with 13 bases spanning the gap. The germline V gene has CDR1 MNHEY and CDR2 SVGAGI. CDR3 length: 14 residues. CDR3 in DNA: TGTGCCAGCCGTCAGGGTTGGTCTAATGAAAAACTGTTTTTT. Protein: CASRQGWSNEKLFF.

The V gene is TRBV9, the J gene TRBJ1-6, with D possibly being TRBD1 (6 bases). V shed 4 bases and J shed 6 bases, with 20 bases lying between them. Germline V gene sequence: CDR1 SGDLS, CDR2 YYNGEE. The CDR3 runs 17 residues. CDR3 in DNA: TGTGCCAGCAGCACCCAAGGGGGAGGGCTAACTAATTCACCCCTCCACTTT. Its translation: CASSTQGGGLTNSPLHF.

CDR3 in amino acids: CSVEDSGGEETQYF. CDR3 nucleotide sequence: TGCAGCGTTGAAGATTCGGGGGGGGAAGAGACCCAGTACTTC. The chain is built from TRBV29-1 and TRBJ2-5; 8 positions agree with TRBD2. After removal of 0 bases from V and 3 bases from J, the junction contained 3 bases not matched to a gene. Germline V gene sequence: CDR1 SQVTM, CDR2 ANQGSEA. There are 14 residues in the CDR3. Full variable domain (outside the CDR3, taken from reference TRBV29-1 and TRBJ2-5): SAVISQKPSRDICQRGTSLTIQCQVDSQVTMMFWYRQQPGQSLTLIATANQGSEATYESGFVIDKFPISRPNLTFSTLTVSNMSPEDSSIYLCSVEDSGGEETQYFGPGTRLLVL.

The V and J genes are TRBV9 and TRBJ1-2; possible D gene TRBD1, 6 bases. V dropped 3 bases and J dropped 3 bases, with 12 bases sitting between them. CDR1 is SGDLS, CDR2 YYNGEE, per germline. The CDR3 is made up of 14 amino acids. The CDR3 DNA reads as TGTGCCAGCAGCGCGCAGGGGTGGGACTATGGCTACACCTTC. The encoded protein is CASSAQGWDYGYTF.

The chain has TRBV4-1 and TRBJ1-5; perhaps TRBD1 as D (5 bases). Per germline, CDR1 MGHRA and CDR2 YSYEKL. The CDR3 has 15 residues. V was shortened by 0 bases and J by 7 bases, with 13 bases between the two germline ends. CDR3 nucleotide sequence: TGCGCCAGCAGCCAAGAGGCTGGGGCCGAACAGCCCCAGCATTTT. Translated, it gives CASSQEAGAEQPQHF.

This rearrangement joins TRBV15 to TRBJ1-5; no reliable D call. The CDR3 loop spans 15 amino acids. With 4 bases removed from V and 2 bases from J, the gap between germline ends came to 12 bases. Germline V gene lookup returns CDR1 LNHNV and CDR2 YYDKDF (reference sequence). The CDR3 region is CATSTGLVGNQPQHF. In DNA, the CDR3 is TGTGCCACCAGCACCGGACTCGTTGGCAATCAGCCCCAGCATTTT.

V gene TRBV10-3 combines with J gene TRBJ1-2; D may be TRBD1 (6 bases). The ends were cut back, 6 bases at V and 3 bases at J, with 14 bases in the middle. Germline CDR1 is ENHRY and CDR2 is SYGVKD. This CDR3 has 14 amino acids. CDR3 nucleotides: TGTGCCATCAGCCCTACAGGGCGTGACTATGGCTACACCTTC. As protein: CAISPTGRDYGYTF.

This clone has just one count. The chain couples TRBV29-1 to TRBJ2-4; TRBD2 is a possible D gene (5 bases). The germline V gene encodes CDR1 SQVTM and CDR2 ANQGSEA. V shed 6 bases and J shed 7 bases, with 16 bases lying between them. The CDR3 runs 13 residues. CDR3: CSVPGVVENIQYF. Written as DNA, the CDR3 is TGCAGCGTCCCCGGGGTAGTGGAGAACATTCAGTACTTC.

The chain has TRBV20-1 and TRBJ2-5; tentative D call: TRBD2 (5 bases). Trimming removed 3 bases from V and 7 bases from J, with 9 bases in between. The CDR3 runs to 11 residues. Germline V gene sequence: CDR1 DFQATT, CDR2 SNEGSKA (reference sequence). CDR3 coding DNA: TGCAGTGCTAGTCGGGGTGGGACCCAGTACTTC. Protein product: CSASRGGTQYF.

V usage is TRBV10-1 and J usage is TRBJ1-2; maybe TRBD1 (6 bases). CDR1 WNHNN and CDR2 SYGVQD come from the germline V gene (reference sequence). The CDR3 has 17 amino acids. The ends were cut back, 8 bases at V and 2 bases at J, with 24 bases in the middle. As DNA, the CDR3 is TGCGCCAGCGGAAAAAGGGACACCCAAAAGCCCAACTATGGCTACACCTTC. The encoded protein is CASGKRDTQKPNYGYTF.

This chain links TRBV6-5 with TRBJ1-2; 10 bases fit TRBD1. CDR1 is MNHEY, CDR2 SVGAGI, per germline. The CDR3 is made up of 15 amino acids. The V and J ends lost 4 bases and 7 bases, in that order; junction bases with no gene match: 9. The CDR3 spells CASSSPGTGAGGYTF. The CDR3 region has the DNA TGTGCCAGCAGTTCGCCCGGGACAGGGGCCGGTGGCTACACCTTC.

The chain employs TRBV3-1 (or the pseudogene TRBV3-2) and TRBJ2-7, with 8 bases matching TRBD2. Per germline, CDR1 LGHDT and CDR2 YNNKEL (reference sequence). CDR3 length equals 16 residues. The junction had 10 bases not matched to a gene; V was cut back by 4 bases and J by 2 bases. CDR3 DNA: TGTGCCAGCAGCCGTCCCGCAGCGGGAGCGACCTACGAGCAGTACTTC. Encoded protein: CASSRPAAGATYEQYF.

The chain has TRBV5-4 and TRBJ2-5, with D possibly TRBD2 on 6 matching bases. Germline V gene sequence: CDR1 SGHNT, CDR2 YYREEE (reference sequence). This CDR3 contains 15 residues. With 5 bases removed from V and 1 base from J, the gap between germline ends came to 15 bases. The CDR3 loop reads CASSPLGRGQETQYF. CDR3 sequence (DNA): TGTGCCAGCAGTCCGTTGGGGCGGGGCCAAGAGACCCAGTACTTC.

The rearrangement joins TRBV5-4 to TRBJ1-2; D is possibly TRBD1 (5 bases). The CDR3 is 14 amino acids. From germline, CDR1 is SGHNT and CDR2 YYREEE (reference sequence). Trimming took off 1 base at V and 1 base at J, with 8 bases between the two ends. DNA of the CDR3: TGTGCCAGCAGCTTGAGGGGCTTTAACTATGGCTACACCTTC. As protein: CASSLRGFNYGYTF.

This chain links TRBV6-5 with TRBJ1-1; D may be TRBD1 (6 bases). Trimming shortened V by 0 bases and J by 7 bases, and 9 bases separated the two germline ends. CDR1 and CDR2 (germline): MNHEY, SVGAGI. This CDR3 region has 13 residues. The CDR3 DNA is TGTGCCAGCAGTTACTCCATGGACAGTGAAGCTTTCTTT. It translates to CASSYSMDSEAFF.

The rearrangement links TRBV29-1 to TRBJ1-1; 8 nucleotides agree with TRBD1. The CDR3 extends over 14 amino acids. Germline V gene sequence: CDR1 SQVTM, CDR2 ANQGSEA. V was clipped by 7 bases and J by 9 bases; unmatched bases: 16. CDR3 bases: TGCAGCGGAACTCCAGGGGGCGCCCACGGCAAAGCTTTCTTT. Its translation is CSGTPGGAHGKAFF.

V and J are TRBV9 and TRBJ2-1; 11 bases agree with TRBD2. In germline, CDR1 is SGDLS, CDR2 YYNGEE. V gave up 4 bases and J gave up 6 bases; unmatched junction bases: 9. This CDR3 has 16 residues. As DNA, the CDR3 is TGTGCCAGCAGCCACACCCTAGCGGGAGGACGCAATGAGCAGTTCTTC. As protein: CASSHTLAGGRNEQFF.

J is TRBJ1-1 and V is TRBV29-1, with D uncertain. This CDR3 comprises 12 residues. V was clipped by 0 bases and J by 10 bases, with 12 bases between them. Per the germline V gene, CDR1 is SQVTM and CDR2 is ANQGSEA. The CDR3 sequence is CSVEDRSNGAFF. The CDR3, as DNA: TGCAGCGTTGAAGATCGTTCCAACGGAGCTTTCTTT.

This clone was detected only once. The chain is built from TRBV5-8 and TRBJ1-5; TRBD1 is a possible D gene (5 bases). This CDR3 has 14 amino acids. The V gene's germline CDR1 is SGHTS and CDR2 YDEGEE. Trimming cost V 0 bases and J 4 bases, with 8 bases left between them. DNA of the CDR3: TGTGCCAGCAGCTTGGGACAGTTTAATCAGCCCCAGCATTTT. It yields the protein CASSLGQFNQPQHF.

V is TRBV7-2 and J is TRBJ1-1, with 11 positions matching TRBD1. J was trimmed by 6 bases and V by 3 bases; bases with no gene match: 6. Germline loops: CDR1 SGHTA, CDR2 FQGNSA. CDR3 size: 15 residues. In nucleotides, the CDR3 is TGTGCCAGCAGCTTTGGACAGGGGGCGTACTCTGAAGCTTTCTTT. Translation gives CASSFGQGAYSEAFF.

The V and J genes are TRBV7-3 and TRBJ1-3; D call uncertain. The CDR3 loop spans 15 amino acids. Germline CDR1 SGHTA, CDR2 FQGTGA. V dropped 1 base and J dropped 0 bases, with 7 bases sitting between them. The CDR3 loop is CASSLRDSSGNTIYF. The CDR3 nucleotides read TGTGCCAGCAGCTTAAGAGATAGCTCTGGAAACACCATATATTTT.

The rearrangement uses TRBV28 and TRBJ2-7, with D tentatively TRBD1 (5 bases). Between the trimmed V and J ends, which lost 1 base and 0 bases, there was a span of 13 bases. The CDR3 loop spans 16 amino acids. Germline CDR1 reads MDHEN; CDR2 reads SYDVKM. The CDR3 sequence is CASSLLAGISSYEQYF. The DNA of the CDR3 is TGTGCCAGCAGTTTATTAGCAGGGATCTCCTCCTACGAGCAGTACTTC.

This clone was picked up a small number of times. The same CDR3 can be traced to other DNA sequences in this sample. The chain has TRBV27 and TRBJ1-1, with D uncertain. Trimming shortened V by 4 bases and J by 1 base, and 4 bases separated the two germline ends. The CDR3 is made up of 12 amino acids. The germline V gene encodes CDR1 MNHEY and CDR2 SMNVEV (reference sequence). In DNA form, the CDR3 reads TGTGCCAGCAGTTCAGGGAACACTGAAGCTTTCTTT. Its protein is CASSSGNTEAFF.